The 27 T cell receptor beta chains listed next were all sequenced from one sample in a study of blood T cell repertoires in COVID-19. The assay was immunoSEQ multiplex PCR, and TCRdb's table has in-frame clones only and misses some. This sample yields some 220,000 clones, of which about 78% are seen a single time; 7.2% belongs to the top ten. Sequencing input: peripheral blood. These receptors came from a woman in her 70s with acute or convalescent COVID-19.

The V and J genes are TRBV5-1 and TRBJ2-5; D is undetermined. V was shortened by 5 bases and J by 2 bases, with 13 bases between the two germline ends. Germline values: CDR1 SGHRS, CDR2 YFSETQ. This CDR3 has 14 residues. The CDR3 loop reads CASSATSVQETQYF. CDR3 nucleotides: TGCGCCAGCAGTGCGACATCGGTGCAAGAGACCCAGTACTTC.

The gene calls are TRBV27 and TRBJ2-3; possible D gene TRBD2, 6 bases. CDR1 is MNHEY and CDR2 is SMNVEV in the germline V gene (reference sequence). Trimming removed 3 bases from V and 0 bases from J, with 10 bases in between. This CDR3 has 15 residues. The CDR3 bases are TGTGCCAGCAGTTTTACGGGGAGGAGCACAGATACGCAGTATTTT. This gives the protein CASSFTGRSTDTQYF.

This sequence joins TRBV10-1 and TRBJ2-3; no clear D gene. CDR3 size: 16 residues. Per germline, CDR1 WNHNN and CDR2 SYGVQD (reference sequence). Trimming shortened V by 1 base and J by 0 bases, and 11 bases separated the two germline ends. The CDR3 protein is CASSELAAVSTDTQYF. The CDR3 nucleotides read TGCGCCAGCAGTGAGTTGGCGGCGGTTAGCACAGATACGCAGTATTTT.

This clone has a single count. For the CDR3, the DNA is TGTGCCAGCAGTATGACAGGGACGGCCAAAAACATTCAGTACTTC. The encoded protein is CASSMTGTAKNIQYF. The chain uses TRBV6-2 or TRBV6-3 and TRBJ2-4; TRBD1 matches 7 bases. CDR1 and CDR2 from the germline V gene are MNHEY and SVGEGT. The CDR3 consists of 15 residues. The J segment lost 1 base and the V segment lost 5 bases, leaving 5 bases of the junction unmatched.

The count of this clone is one. The chain recombines TRBV6-4 with TRBJ2-3, with TRBD2 matching over 10 bases. Trimming cost V 8 bases and J 3 bases; bases outside gene matches: 11. The germline V gene has CDR1 MRHNA and CDR2 SNTAGT. This CDR3 is 16 amino acids long. CDR3 in amino acids: CASDSSSGGITDTQYF. CDR3 bases: TGTGCCAGCGATTCCTCTAGCGGGGGTATTACAGATACGCAGTATTTT.

This chain links TRBV5-6 with TRBJ1-2; 7 bases are a match to TRBD1. Germline V lookup: CDR1 SGHDT, CDR2 YYEEEE. The V and J ends lost 0 bases and 4 bases, in that order; junction bases with no gene match: 3. There are 14 residues in the CDR3. The CDR3 here is CASSLARGIYGYTF. Here the CDR3 DNA reads TGTGCCAGCAGCTTGGCCAGGGGGATCTATGGCTACACCTTC.

This clone has more than one count but fewer than ten. The chain joins TRBV14 to TRBJ1-2; the D gene is possibly TRBD1 (6 bases). Per the germline V gene, CDR1 is SGHDN and CDR2 is FVKESK. V was trimmed by 2 bases and J by 8 bases, leaving 21 bases between them. This CDR3 has 16 amino acids. As DNA, the CDR3 is TGTGCCAGCAGCCAACGGGGCCCGTTAACAGGGCAAGGCTACACCTTC. It is translated as CASSQRGPLTGQGYTF.

This clone appeared a few times. CDR3 nucleotide sequence: TGTGCCAGCAGCTTGGACAGGGAGACCATATATTTT. The encoded protein is CASSLDRETIYF. V usage is TRBV7-9 and J usage is TRBJ1-3; 8 bases map to TRBD1. With V trimmed by 3 bases and J by 10 bases, 2 bases remained unmatched. CDR1 is SEHNR, CDR2 FQNEAQ, per germline (reference sequence). The CDR3 totals 12 residues.

The chain employs TRBV28 and TRBJ2-7; the match to TRBD1 covers 7 bases. The CDR3 loop spans 14 amino acids. Trimming took 5 bases from V and 2 from J; bases not matched to a gene: 6. Germline CDR1 MDHEN, CDR2 SYDVKM. This CDR3 is CASSGTVGAYEQYV. Written as DNA, the CDR3 is TGTGCCAGCAGTGGGACAGTGGGGGCCTACGAGCAGTACGTC.

V and J are TRBV4-2 and TRBJ1-2; no clear D gene. CDR1 and CDR2 (germline): LGHNA, YNFKEQ. CDR3 length: 16 residues. V lost 0 bases, J lost 5 bases, and 16 bases lay in between. CDR3 nucleotides: TGTGCCAGCAGCCAAGATACAAACCTCCTAGTTTATGGCTACACCTTC. Its translation is CASSQDTNLLVYGYTF.

There are a few counts of this clone. J is TRBJ2-1 and V is TRBV10-1; D not certain. V was clipped by 2 bases and J by 2 bases, with 13 bases between them. CDR3 length equals 16 residues. Germline CDR1 is WNHNN and CDR2 is SYGVQD (reference sequence). The DNA of the CDR3 is TGCGCCAGCAGTGAGGCTCTGGGCTTAGCCTACAATGAGCAGTTCTTC. Translating it yields CASSEALGLAYNEQFF.

The rearrangement links TRBV2 to TRBJ2-1; the match to TRBD1 covers 9 bases. From germline, CDR1 is SNHLY and CDR2 FYNNEI. V lost 2 bases and J lost 9; bases outside the gene matches: 2. The CDR3 sequence is 13 residues long. In nucleotides, the CDR3 is TGTGCCAGCAGTGAACGGACAGGGGCTGAGCAGTTCTTC. Its protein product is CASSERTGAEQFF.

V is TRBV21-1 and J is TRBJ1-1; no DNA check was done on the table's D call, TRBD1. TRBV21-1 is noted as a pseudogene. CDR3 length: 16 residues. CDR3 bases: TGTGCCAGCAGCAGCCAGGGACAGGGTAAGTCCACTGAAGCTTTCTTT. As protein: CASSSQGQGKSTEAFF.

The CDR3 protein is CASSSRQGRADTQYF. The CDR3 region has the DNA TGTGCCAGCAGTTCCCGACAGGGGAGGGCAGATACGCAGTATTTT. The chain links TRBV6-1 to TRBJ2-3; tentative D call: TRBD1 (8 bases). V was clipped by 5 bases and J by 4 bases, with 16 bases between them. This CDR3 is built from 15 residues. CDR1 is MNHNS and CDR2 is SASEGT in the germline V gene.

V and J are TRBV28 and TRBJ2-7, with 8 bases lining up with TRBD1. This CDR3 is 11 amino acids long. Germline trimming cut 4 bases from V and 12 bases from J; bases unmatched to any gene: 5. The germline CDR1 and CDR2 sequences are MDHEN and SYDVKM. CDR3: CASSSGTGWYV. The CDR3 nucleotides read TGTGCCAGCAGTTCCGGGACAGGTTGGTACGTC.

The chain recombines TRBV11-2 with TRBJ2-7; 7 bases match TRBD1. The CDR3 contains 17 residues. The V gene's germline CDR1 is SGHAT and CDR2 FQNNGV. Trimming took 3 bases from V and 0 from J; bases not matched to a gene: 11. CDR3 protein: CASSFPLTGVVSYEQYV. In DNA, the CDR3 is TGTGCCAGCAGCTTCCCCCTTACAGGGGTCGTCTCCTACGAGCAGTACGTC.

The chain recombines TRBV18 with TRBJ2-7; TRBD1 is a possible D gene (5 bases). V was shortened by 5 bases and J by 7 bases, with 12 bases between the two germline ends. The CDR3 has 12 amino acids. CDR1 is KGHSH and CDR2 is LQKENI in the germline V gene. Here the CDR3 reads CASSNQGVEQYV. DNA of the CDR3: TGTGCCAGCTCAAACCAGGGTGTAGAGCAGTACGTC.

This clone was seen repeatedly, ten times or more. The chain uses TRBV7-6 and TRBJ2-2, with 12 bases that match TRBD2. V shed 5 bases and J 6 bases; nucleotides not matched to a gene: 7. This CDR3 has 16 residues. The V gene's germline CDR1 is SGHVS and CDR2 FNYEAQ. CDR3 sequence: CASSGTSGGPAGELFF. CDR3 coding DNA: TGTGCCAGCAGCGGTACTAGCGGGGGGCCGGCCGGGGAGCTGTTTTTT.

V gene TRBV11-2 combines with J gene TRBJ2-3, with a tentative D call TRBD1 (5 bases). Germline V gene sequence: CDR1 SGHAT, CDR2 FQNNGV. V was trimmed by 4 bases and J by 1 base, leaving 15 bases between them. The CDR3 runs 16 residues. The CDR3, as DNA: TGTGCCAGCAGCTCCTGGACAAGGGCGGGCACAGATACGCAGTATTTT. Translation: CASSSWTRAGTDTQYF.

This chain links TRBV4-1 with TRBJ1-4; a possible D gene is TRBD1 (6 bases). Germline V gene lookup returns CDR1 MGHRA and CDR2 YSYEKL. Trimming shortened V by 4 bases and J by 2 bases, and 11 bases separated the two germline ends. The CDR3 contains 15 residues. The CDR3 DNA reads TGCGCCAGCAGCCTAGGGGGGGCCACTAATGAAAAACTGTTTTTT. It specifies CASSLGGATNEKLFF.

The CDR3 DNA reads as TGTGCCAGATACCCTAGGGGGCTGAACACCGGGGAGCTGTTTTTT. Translation: CARYPRGLNTGELFF. This rearrangement joins TRBV2 to TRBJ2-2, with 7 bases lining up with TRBD1. CDR1 is SNHLY and CDR2 is FYNNEI in the germline V gene. This CDR3 region has 15 residues. J lost 1 base, V lost 9 bases, and 8 bases had no gene match.

V is TRBV19 and J is TRBJ1-3; possibly TRBD1 for D (6 bases). This CDR3 comprises 16 residues. V shed 7 bases and J shed 0 bases, with 16 bases lying between them. The germline CDR1 and CDR2 sequences are LNHDA and SQIVND (reference sequence). This chain's CDR3 is CASTRDGQFSGNTIYF. The CDR3 DNA is TGTGCCAGTACAAGAGACGGACAGTTCTCTGGAAACACCATATATTTT.

The CDR3 reads CASSPPRSEQYV. The CDR3, as DNA: TGCGCCAGCAGCCCGCCTAGGAGCGAGCAGTACGTC. This rearrangement joins TRBV4-1 to TRBJ2-7; D ambiguous. V lost 4 bases to trimming and J lost 6 bases, with 10 bases between them. Germline assignment: CDR1 MGHRA and CDR2 YSYEKL. The CDR3 is 12 residues long.

The chain uses TRBV5-8 and TRBJ2-7, with D hard to call. The CDR3 is made up of 12 amino acids. Germline-derived CDR1 and CDR2 are SGHTS and YDEGEE. The ends were cut back, 4 bases at V and 7 bases at J, with 12 bases in the middle. CDR3 loop: CASSPPLREQYV. CDR3 in DNA: TGTGCCAGCAGCCCGCCCCTCAGGGAGCAGTACGTC.

Note on this clone: This may be a read error: a much more frequent sequence differs by one nucleotide. Other nucleotide sequences from this sample produce the same CDR3. V is TRBV5-1 and J is TRBJ2-3; D perhaps matches TRBD2 (6 bases). Germline V gene data show CDR1 as SGHRS and CDR2 as YFSETQ. CDR3 length equals 13 residues. With 4 bases removed from V and 1 base from J, the gap between germline ends came to 7 bases. The DNA of the CDR3 is TGCGCCAGCAGCCCGGGGGGCACAGATACGCAGTATTTT. Its protein product is CASSPGGTDTQYF.

The table lists this clone with a few counts. The chain carries TRBV5-1 and TRBJ2-1; TRBD2 agrees at 11 bases. The CDR3 is made up of 16 amino acids. CDR1 is SGHRS and CDR2 is YFSETQ in the germline V gene. Unmatched junction bases numbered 10, after V lost 2 bases and J lost 9 bases. DNA of the CDR3: TGCGCCAGCAGCTTAACGCTAGCGGGGGGACTGGTTGAGCAGTTCTTC. Translating gives CASSLTLAGGLVEQFF.

The chain joins TRBV7-2 to TRBJ1-4, with D unresolved. V was trimmed by 5 bases and J by 8 bases, leaving 21 bases between them. CDR3 size: 16 residues. Germline assignment: CDR1 SGHTA and CDR2 FQGNSA. The CDR3 reads CASSPGPVQTGEKLFF. For the CDR3, the DNA is TGTGCCAGCAGCCCCGGACCCGTTCAAACGGGAGAAAAACTGTTTTTT.